These 23 T cell receptor beta chains were all obtained from the same sample, sequenced in a study of cytomegalovirus exposure and HLA in healthy donors. Both 60 Vbeta primers and 13 Jbeta primers went into the PCR. Generated by immunoSEQ multiplex PCR, the TCRdb table keeps only in-frame clones and is missing some. Altogether over 150,000 clones are present, approximately 80% being singletons, with the ten largest covering roughly 2%. The sample comprised PBMCs. The source is a middle-aged man in good health and CMV-seropositive.

This clone was detected a few times. The V gene is TRBV7-2, the J gene TRBJ2-7; the match to TRBD2 covers 10 bases. The CDR3 is 15 amino acids. V dropped 5 bases and J dropped 0; count of bases not matched to a gene: 4. Germline V gene sequence: CDR1 SGHTA, CDR2 FQGNSA. In DNA, the CDR3 is TGTGCCAGCAGCGTTAGCGGGGGGCTCTCCTACGAGCAGTACTTC. Amino acid sequence: CASSVSGGLSYEQYF.

This chain uses TRBV27 with TRBJ1-6, with TRBD1 matching 8 bases. After removal of 0 bases from V and 0 bases from J, the junction contained 4 bases not matched to a gene. CDR1 and CDR2 (germline): MNHEY, SMNVEV (reference sequence). This CDR3 spans 18 amino acids. CDR3 nucleotide sequence: TGTGCCAGCAGTTTATCGGGTACAGGGGGCTCCTATAATTCACCCCTCCACTTT. This translates into CASSLSGTGGSYNSPLHF.

The chain joins TRBV6-6 to TRBJ1-1; possible D gene TRBD1, 6 bases. Per the germline V gene, CDR1 is MNHNY and CDR2 is SVGAGI (reference sequence). V was trimmed by 0 bases and J by 0 bases, leaving 8 bases between them. This CDR3 comprises 15 residues. The CDR3, as DNA: TGTGCCAGCAGTTACTCACAGGGCTTGAACACTGAAGCTTTCTTT. Amino acid sequence: CASSYSQGLNTEAFF.

J is TRBJ2-1 and V is TRBV4-2; 8 bases are shared with TRBD2. V was pared by 0 bases and J by 9 bases, with 10 bases of the junction left unmatched. CDR1 and CDR2 from the germline V gene are LGHNA and YNFKEQ. The CDR3 length is 16 residues. In DNA form, the CDR3 reads TGTGCCAGCAGCCAAGAAGGACTAGCCGGGTATGGTGAGCAGTTCTTC. Residues: CASSQEGLAGYGEQFF.

The CDR3 protein is CSVEDKNTEAFF. The CDR3 DNA sequence: TGCAGCGTTGAAGACAAGAACACTGAAGCTTTCTTT. The chain recombines TRBV29-1 with TRBJ1-1; D unresolved. Germline CDR1 and CDR2: SQVTM and ANQGSEA. Trimming left V 0 bases short and J 1 base short, with 3 bases between. CDR3 length equals 12 residues. The full variable domain, its missing parts supplied by reference TRBV29-1 and TRBJ1-1, is SAVISQKPSRDICQRGTSLTIQCQVDSQVTMMFWYRQQPGQSLTLIATANQGSEATYESGFVIDKFPISRPNLTFSTLTVSNMSPEDSSIYLCSVEDKNTEAFFGQGTRLTVV.

This clone was seen a few times. The rearrangement uses TRBV23-1 and TRBJ2-7, with 7 bases aligning to TRBD1. TRBV23-1 belongs to the ORF category, with a function that is uncertain. This CDR3 comprises 17 residues. V lost 2 bases, J lost 3 bases, and 13 bases stayed unmatched. CDR3 DNA sequence: TGCGCCAGCAGTCAACCCTACTTCCGGGACAGAGACTACGAGCAGTACTTC. It is translated as CASSQPYFRDRDYEQYF.

The V and J genes are TRBV7-2 and TRBJ2-1, with D possibly being TRBD2 (5 bases). The CDR3 contains 14 residues. Trimming cost V 5 bases and J 8 bases, with 16 bases left between them. CDR1 and CDR2 from the germline V gene are SGHTA and FQGNSA. The CDR3 loop reads CASSPLRVTHEQFF. The CDR3 DNA sequence: TGTGCCAGCAGCCCCCTGAGGGTGACCCATGAGCAGTTCTTC.

The chain combines TRBV27 with TRBJ1-1, with 7 bases aligning to TRBD1. This CDR3 contains 13 residues. The germline V gene encodes CDR1 MNHEY and CDR2 SMNVEV (reference sequence). V gave up 6 bases and J gave up 4 bases; unmatched junction bases: 5. The CDR3 DNA reads TGTGCCAGCAGCCAAGGGACAGTCACTGAAGCTTTCTTT. Translation gives CASSQGTVTEAFF.

The gene calls are TRBV4-3 and TRBJ1-2; no reliable D call. With 4 bases removed from V and 4 bases from J, the gap between germline ends came to 13 bases. Germline V gene data show CDR1 as LGHNA and CDR2 as YSLEER. The CDR3 covers 14 residues. CDR3 loop: CASSPARGSYGYTF. In DNA, the CDR3 is TGCGCCAGCAGCCCCGCCCGCGGTAGCTATGGCTACACCTTC.

V is TRBV9 and J is TRBJ1-1, with D possibly being TRBD1 (5 bases). The V and J ends lost 0 bases and 5 bases respectively, with 11 bases between them. This CDR3 region has 14 residues. Germline values: CDR1 SGDLS, CDR2 YYNGEE. In DNA form, the CDR3 reads TGTGCCAGCAGCGTAGAGGGGAGGCGAACTGAAGCTTTCTTT. Translated, it gives CASSVEGRRTEAFF.

The chain joins TRBV5-1 to TRBJ2-3; TRBD1 is a possible D gene (6 bases). V gave up 7 bases and J gave up 0 bases, with 12 bases separating them. CDR3 size: 14 residues. Germline V gene data show CDR1 as SGHRS and CDR2 as YFSETQ. The CDR3 reads CASGRTASTDTQYF. DNA of the CDR3: TGCGCCAGCGGACGGACAGCTAGCACAGATACGCAGTATTTT.

The chain couples TRBV20-1 to TRBJ1-1; D is unclear. The germline gives CDR1 DFQATT, CDR2 SNEGSKA (reference sequence). V was cut by 2 bases and J by 4 bases, with 5 bases left in between. CDR3 size: 11 residues. CDR3 residues: CSARIRTEAFF. CDR3 sequence (DNA): TGCAGTGCTAGAATTCGCACTGAAGCTTTCTTT.

This clone was counted only a few times. This sequence joins TRBV5-1 and TRBJ2-5, with 12 nucleotides matching TRBD2. V shed 1 base, J shed 2 bases, and the junction held 3 bases outside the gene matches. CDR1 SGHRS and CDR2 YFSETQ come from the germline V gene. This CDR3 region has 16 residues. CDR3 amino acids: CASSLSLAGGQETQYF. Here the CDR3 DNA reads TGCGCCAGCAGCTTGAGTCTAGCGGGGGGGCAAGAGACCCAGTACTTC.

The rearrangement joins TRBV7-2 to TRBJ1-2, with D perhaps matching TRBD1 (5 bases). Germline V CDR1 and CDR2: SGHTA, FQGNSA. V was trimmed by 5 bases and J by 5 bases, leaving 15 bases between them. This CDR3 has 14 residues. CDR3 sequence reads: CASSRADRTYGYTF. The CDR3 DNA follows: TGTGCCAGCAGCCGAGCCGACAGAACATATGGCTACACCTTC. The full variable domain, with the rest looked up from reference TRBV7-2 and TRBJ1-2, is GAGVSQSPSNKVTEKGKDVELRCDPISGHTALYWYRQSLGQGLEFLIYFQGNSAPDKSGLPSDRFSAERTGGSVSTLTIQRTQQEDSAVYLCASSRADRTYGYTFGSGTRLTVV.

The V call is TRBV6-5, the J call TRBJ1-2, with D perhaps matching TRBD1 (5 bases). The CDR3 runs to 13 residues. CDR1 is MNHEY and CDR2 is SVGAGI in the germline V gene. The V gene lost 6 bases and the J gene lost 2 bases, with 10 bases spanning the gap. The CDR3 region has the DNA TGTGCCAGCAGACGGACAATCAACTATGGCTACACCTTC. Its translation: CASRRTINYGYTF.

The chain couples TRBV25-1 to TRBJ1-5; no reliable D call. V lost 8 bases and J 2 bases, leaving 19 bases between the germline ends. Germline CDR1 and CDR2: MGHDK and SYGVNS. CDR3 size: 16 residues. This chain's CDR3 is CASPPAARICNQPQHF. The CDR3, as DNA: TGTGCCAGCCCCCCGGCAGCTAGGATTTGCAATCAGCCCCAGCATTTT.

This chain joins TRBV6-5 and TRBJ1-1, with 7 bases aligning to TRBD1. V shed 6 bases and J 0 bases; nucleotides not matched to a gene: 4. Germline V gene data show CDR1 as MNHEY and CDR2 as SVGAGI. This CDR3 spans 14 amino acids. As DNA, the CDR3 is TGTGCCAGCAGAACACAGGGGCTGAACACTGAAGCTTTCTTT. Translation gives CASRTQGLNTEAFF.

The chain combines TRBV20-1 with TRBJ2-7; possibly TRBD2 for D (5 bases). The CDR3 runs to 11 residues. Germline-derived CDR1 and CDR2 are DFQATT and SNEGSKA (reference sequence). CDR3 amino acids: CAGNSGYEQYF. The CDR3, as DNA: TGCGCAGGAAACAGCGGTTACGAGCAGTACTTC.

This clone was recorded once. This sequence joins TRBV18 and TRBJ2-7; TRBD2 is a possible D gene (5 bases). Germline V gene data show CDR1 as KGHSH and CDR2 as LQKENI. V was pared by 0 bases and J by 6 bases, with 12 bases between. CDR3 length: 14 residues. The DNA of the CDR3 is TGTGCCAGCTCACCACCAGGACTGCCAGGCGAGCAGTACTTC. It encodes CASSPPGLPGEQYF.

The CDR3 reads CASSLGRGGYGYTF. CDR3 DNA sequence: TGTGCCAGCAGCTTAGGTCGGGGGGGGTATGGCTACACCTTC. V and J are TRBV7-2 and TRBJ1-2; maybe TRBD1 (5 bases). There are 14 residues in the CDR3. Germline CDR1 SGHTA, CDR2 FQGNSA. V was shortened by 1 base and J by 5 bases, with 11 bases between the two germline ends.

The chain has TRBV5-1 and TRBJ1-1, with a possible D match to TRBD1 (5 bases). The CDR3 loop spans 15 amino acids. Trimming stripped 0 bases from V and 4 bases from J, with 13 bases between. Germline-derived CDR1 and CDR2 are SGHRS and YFSETQ. CDR3 bases: TGCGCCAGCAGCTTGGCGGCCCGGGGGGGCACTGAAGCTTTCTTT. It translates to CASSLAARGGTEAFF.

This clone was observed a handful of times. This chain joins TRBV4-1 and TRBJ2-5; 8 bases align to TRBD2. J gave up 4 bases and V 1 base, and 5 bases lay outside the gene matches. Germline V gene lookup returns CDR1 MGHRA and CDR2 YSYEKL. The CDR3 has 15 amino acids. DNA of the CDR3: TGCGCCAGCAGCCAAGGCGGGGGGCTGTTAGAGACCCAGTACTTC. This encodes CASSQGGGLLETQYF.

Comment on this clone: Other DNA sequences from this sample encode an identical CDR3 as well. V usage is TRBV27 and J usage is TRBJ1-5, with a tentative D call TRBD1 (6 bases). The germline V gene encodes CDR1 MNHEY and CDR2 SMNVEV (reference sequence). CDR3 size: 13 residues. V gave up 2 bases and J gave up 6 bases, with 8 bases separating them. The CDR3 nucleotides read TGTGCCAGCAGTTTAAGGGGGGGTCAGCCCCAGCATTTT. Translated: CASSLRGGQPQHF.